Below are 25 T cell receptor beta chains sequenced from a single sample in a study of control samples from healthy donors and cancer patients. The method was immunoSEQ multiplex PCR; TCRdb's version includes in-frame clones alone and lacks a portion of them. The table records about 89,000 clones, more than 75% of them present only once. Sequenced sample: blood. The source is a woman in her 40s in good health.

The rearrangement uses TRBV5-8 and TRBJ1-1, with 10 positions matching TRBD1. J gave up 6 bases and V 3 bases, and 5 bases lay outside the gene matches. The V gene's germline CDR1 is SGHTS and CDR2 YDEGEE. The CDR3 sequence is 14 residues long. CDR3 in DNA: TGTGCCAGCAGCTCCCGGGACAGGGGCTCTGAAGCTTTCTTT. Amino acids: CASSSRDRGSEAFF.

The chain recombines TRBV6-5 with TRBJ1-3; D is possibly TRBD1 (5 bases). The CDR3 totals 15 residues. Germline V gene data show CDR1 as MNHEY and CDR2 as SVGAGI. V dropped 6 bases and J dropped 3 bases, with 15 bases sitting between them. Here the CDR3 reads CASRPGTSGGNTIYF. The CDR3 bases are TGTGCCAGCAGGCCCGGGACCTCCGGTGGAAACACCATATATTTT.

V gene TRBV6-2 or TRBV6-3 combines with J gene TRBJ2-7, with D perhaps given as TRBD1 or TRBD2 (5 bases each). Trimming stripped 4 bases from V and 3 bases from J, with 13 bases between. Per the germline V gene, CDR1 is MNHEY and CDR2 is SVGEGT. The CDR3 contains 14 residues. The CDR3 DNA reads TGTGCCAGCAGTTCCGGGACGGTTTACTACGAGCAGTACTTC. Its protein product is CASSSGTVYYEQYF.

A few counts support this clone. J is TRBJ1-2 and V is TRBV20-1, with D unresolved. Germline lookup yields CDR1 DFQATT and CDR2 SNEGSKA (reference sequence). CDR3 length: 11 residues. V dropped 0 bases and J dropped 6 bases, with 5 bases sitting between them. CDR3 protein: CSAREGNGYTF. For the CDR3, the DNA is TGCAGTGCTAGAGAGGGGAATGGCTACACCTTC.

The chain combines TRBV6-5 with TRBJ1-1; 7 bases are a match to TRBD1. Germline V CDR1 and CDR2: MNHEY, SVGAGI. CDR3 length: 12 residues. V lost 7 bases to trimming and J lost 11 bases; unmatched junction nucleotides: 10. DNA for the CDR3: TGTGCCAGCATCGATAGGACAGGTCGGGCTTTCTTT. Its protein is CASIDRTGRAFF.

This clone was seen once. CDR3 bases: TGTGCCAGCAGTGAAGCGAGGTCCAACTATGGCTACACCTTC. This sequence encodes CASSEARSNYGYTF. The chain uses TRBV6-1 and TRBJ1-2; the D is unclear. V shed 0 bases and J shed 2 bases, with 7 bases lying between them. CDR1 and CDR2 from the germline V gene are MNHNS and SASEGT. CDR3 length: 14 amino acids.

As to this clone: The junction differs from germline at one of its ends, possibly a read error. The chain has TRBV7-8 and TRBJ2-3; possible D gene TRBD1, 6 bases. Germline CDR1 and CDR2: SGHVS and FQNEAQ. CDR3 length: 15 amino acids. CDR3 loop: CASRLGTGSGDTQYF. The CDR3 nucleotides read TGTGCCAGCAGGTTAGGTACAGGGTCGGGAGATACGCAGTATTTT. Variable domain in full (rest from reference TRBV7-8 and TRBJ2-3): GAGVSQSPRYKVAKRGQDVALRCDPISGHVSLFWYQQALGQGPEFLTYFQNEAQLDKSGLPSDRFFAERPEGSVSTLKIQRTQQEDSAVYLCASRLGTGSGDTQYFGPGTRLTVL.

The gene calls are TRBV7-7 and TRBJ1-4; 8 bases map to TRBD1. The junction had 7 bases not matched to a gene; V was cut back by 5 bases and J by 5 bases. There are 15 residues in the CDR3. Germline V lookup: CDR1 SSHAT, CDR2 FNYEAQ (reference sequence). The CDR3 here is CASSRGTGLNEKLFF. The CDR3 nucleotides are TGTGCCAGCAGCCGGGGGACAGGCCTAAATGAAAAACTGTTTTTT. Variable domain in full (rest from reference TRBV7-7 and TRBJ1-4): GAGVSQSPRYKVTKRGQDVTLRCDPISSHATLYWYQQALGQGPEFLTYFNYEAQPDKSGLPSDRFSAERPEGSISTLTIQRTEQRDSAMYRCASSRGTGLNEKLFFGSGTQLSVL.

This clone appeared a few times. This chain joins TRBV6-5 and TRBJ1-5; maybe TRBD1 (5 bases). There are 15 residues in the CDR3. With 6 bases removed from V and 3 bases from J, the gap between germline ends came to 15 bases. Germline V gene data show CDR1 as MNHEY and CDR2 as SVGAGI. Here the CDR3 reads CASRRDPAANQPQHF. DNA of the CDR3: TGTGCCAGCAGACGGGACCCGGCAGCCAATCAGCCCCAGCATTTT.

The chain links TRBV9 to TRBJ1-4; no definite D call. The germline V gene has CDR1 SGDLS and CDR2 YYNGEE. The germline V and J ends were trimmed by 3 bases and 8 bases, with 14 bases remaining between them. The CDR3 has 14 residues. CDR3 DNA: TGTGCCAGCAGCGAGACCTCAACCCGAGAAAAACTGTTTTTT. It encodes CASSETSTREKLFF.

The chain has TRBV2 and TRBJ1-1; no clear D gene. The V gene's germline CDR1 is SNHLY and CDR2 FYNNEI. The length of the CDR3 is 14 residues. V dropped 4 bases and J dropped 1 base, with 10 bases sitting between them. CDR3 in amino acids: CASSVRLENTEAFF. The CDR3, as DNA: TGTGCCAGCAGTGTGCGGTTAGAGAACACTGAAGCTTTCTTT.

The gene calls are TRBV30 and TRBJ1-2, with 8 positions matching TRBD1. Germline lookup yields CDR1 GTSNPN and CDR2 SVGIG (reference sequence). The CDR3 length is 13 residues. The J segment lost 7 bases and the V segment lost 1 base, leaving 5 bases of the junction unmatched. This CDR3 reads CAWSGYRGGGYTF. The CDR3 region has the DNA TGTGCCTGGAGTGGTTACAGGGGGGGTGGCTACACCTTC.

This sequence joins TRBV20-1 and TRBJ1-3; the D gene is possibly TRBD1 (6 bases). This CDR3 contains 15 residues. Germline V gives CDR1 DFQATT, CDR2 SNEGSKA (reference sequence). V was pared by 3 bases and J by 1 base, with 13 bases between. CDR3 loop: CSASGGALSGNTIYF. CDR3 nucleotide sequence: TGCAGTGCTAGTGGGGGGGCTCTATCTGGAAACACCATATATTTT.

V is TRBV4-3 and J is TRBJ1-1; no clear D. V was clipped by 2 bases and J by 1 base, with 11 bases between them. Germline lookup yields CDR1 LGHNA and CDR2 YSLEER. The CDR3 extends over 15 amino acids. Here the CDR3 DNA reads TGCGCCAGCAGCCAAAACGTTCGGGGGAACACTGAAGCTTTCTTT. Protein sequence: CASSQNVRGNTEAFF.

This clone was detected once. The chain uses TRBV25-1 and TRBJ2-1; TRBD1 aligns across 9 bases. J lost 5 bases, V lost 4 bases, and 6 bases had no gene match. Germline CDR1 is MGHDK and CDR2 is SYGVNS. This CDR3 region has 15 residues. The CDR3 sequence is CASSGRDRADNEQFF. Here the CDR3 DNA reads TGTGCCAGCAGTGGTCGGGACAGGGCGGACAATGAGCAGTTCTTC.

The chain has TRBV7-3 and TRBJ2-7, with D possibly TRBD1 on 5 matching bases. CDR3 length: 14 amino acids. The V gene lost 5 bases and the J gene lost 2 bases, with 13 bases spanning the gap. The germline CDR1 and CDR2 sequences are SGHTA and FQGTGA. The CDR3 DNA follows: TGTGCCAGCAGCCCCGGCCAGGGCCCCTACGAGCAGTACTTC. This sequence encodes CASSPGQGPYEQYF.

DNA for the CDR3: TGTGCCAGCAGCTCCAGACTAGCGGGGATCACAGATACGCAGTATTTT. Amino acids: CASSSRLAGITDTQYF. This chain joins TRBV5-5 and TRBJ2-3, with TRBD2 matching 11 bases. Germline values: CDR1 SGHKS, CDR2 YYEKEE (reference sequence). The CDR3 runs to 16 residues. The J segment lost 2 bases and the V segment lost 3 bases, leaving 5 bases of the junction unmatched. Using reference TRBV5-5 and TRBJ2-3 for the parts outside the CDR3, the full variable domain is DAGVTQSPTHLIKTRGQQVTLRCSPISGHKSVSWYQQVLGQGPQFIFQYYEKEERGRGNFPDRFSARQFPNYSSELNVNALLLGDSALYLCASSSRLAGITDTQYFGPGTRLTVL.

This clone was counted between two and nine times. The chain links TRBV3-1 (or the pseudogene TRBV3-2) to TRBJ1-2; 7 nucleotides line up with TRBD1. The CDR3 totals 14 residues. CDR1 LGHDT and CDR2 YNNKEL come from the germline V gene (reference sequence). V shed 2 bases, J shed 4 bases, and the junction held 4 bases outside the gene matches. In DNA form, the CDR3 reads TGTGCCAGCAGCCAATCAGGGGGGCTCTATGGCTACACCTTC. This codes for CASSQSGGLYGYTF.

V gene TRBV12-3 or TRBV12-4 combines with J gene TRBJ1-1; D is ambiguous. The V end lost 1 base, the J end lost 3 bases, and 6 bases lay between the germline ends. The CDR3 is 13 residues long. The DNA for the CDR3 is TGTGCCAGCAGTTTAGACGGGGACACTGAAGCTTTCTTT. Encoded protein: CASSLDGDTEAFF.

The rearrangement joins TRBV24-1 to TRBJ2-2, with 12 bases that match TRBD2. The CDR3 covers 17 residues. V dropped 2 bases and J dropped 8; count of bases not matched to a gene: 8. Germline values: CDR1 KGHDR, CDR2 SFDVKD. CDR3 amino acids: CATSDSSGGAKTGELFF. CDR3 bases: TGTGCCACCAGTGATTCTAGCGGGGGGGCGAAAACTGGGGAGCTGTTTTTT.

V and J are TRBV30 and TRBJ2-7; 7 nucleotides line up with TRBD1. Per germline, CDR1 GTSNPN and CDR2 SVGIG (reference sequence). The V segment lost 6 bases and the J segment 5 bases; nucleotides outside the gene matches: 7. CDR3 length: 12 residues. The DNA for the CDR3 is TGTGCCTGCCTGGACAGGTTGGACGAGCAGTACTTC. This encodes CACLDRLDEQYF.

The CDR3: CASSSQQGAQKSRAEAFF. In DNA, the CDR3 is TGTGCCAGTAGTAGCCAGCAGGGGGCGCAAAAAAGTCGCGCTGAAGCTTTCTTT. The gene calls are TRBV19 and TRBJ1-1, with 8 bases matching TRBD1. V gave up 4 bases and J gave up 6 bases; unmatched junction bases: 19. The CDR3 covers 18 residues. Germline V lookup: CDR1 LNHDA, CDR2 SQIVND (reference sequence).

This clone was counted a single time. J is TRBJ1-5 and V is TRBV7-8; D is ambiguous. Per germline, CDR1 SGHVS and CDR2 FQNEAQ. This CDR3 region has 18 residues. V was shortened by 5 bases and J by 2 bases, with 22 bases between the two germline ends. This CDR3 reads CASSRSPQAGYGNQPQHF. The DNA for the CDR3 is TGTGCCAGCAGCCGATCGCCGCAGGCCGGGTATGGCAATCAGCCCCAGCATTTT.

The chain employs TRBV3-1 (or the pseudogene TRBV3-2) and TRBJ1-6; D may be TRBD1 (5 bases). CDR1 LGHDT and CDR2 YNNKEL come from the germline V gene (reference sequence). CDR3 size: 15 residues. The V gene lost 0 bases and the J gene lost 5 bases, with 8 bases spanning the gap. Written as DNA, the CDR3 is TGTGCCAGCAGCCAAGATGCAGGGAATAATTCACCCCTCCACTTT. Translated: CASSQDAGNNSPLHF.

This rearrangement joins TRBV7-2 to TRBJ1-6; 9 bases are shared with TRBD1. This CDR3 is built from 17 residues. V shed 5 bases, J shed 2 bases, and the junction held 7 bases outside the gene matches. CDR1 and CDR2 (germline): SGHTA, FQGNSA. The CDR3 loop reads CASSTKQGATYNSPLHF. The CDR3 bases are TGTGCCAGCAGCACGAAACAGGGGGCTACCTATAATTCACCCCTCCACTTT.